The T cell receptor (beta chain) described here comes from a study of blood T cell repertoires in COVID-19. Only a few counts were recorded for this clone. TCRdb keeps only in-frame clones here, not all; method: immunoSEQ multiplex PCR. The sample carries 250,000 or so clones, around 82% recorded once. This CDR3 is built from 13 residues. Between the trimmed V and J ends, which lost 3 bases and 3 bases, there was a span of 6 bases. The germline V gene encodes CDR1 MRHNA and CDR2 SNTAGT. The material sequenced was PBMCs or T cells enriched from blood (not recorded which). This TCR was recovered from a man aged 50-59 years who had recovered from COVID-19. This sequence joins TRBV6-4 and TRBJ2-1; D is uncertain. In nucleotides, the CDR3 is TGTGCCAGCAGTGAACGGTACTACAATGAGCAGTTCTTC. It yields the protein CASSERYYNEQFF.